The 22 T cell receptor beta chains listed next were all sequenced from one sample in a study of immune evolution from preneoplasia to lung adenocarcinoma. Measured with immunoSEQ multiplex PCR; TCRdb has only the in-frame clones, and not every one. In the table there are 6,000 to 8,000 clones, 70% to 80% of which are singletons. The specimen was FFPE lung adenocarcinoma in situ tissue. Receptor source: a donor at least 70 years old with lung adenocarcinoma.

The V and J genes are TRBV11-1 and TRBJ2-2; D gene unclear. The germline V gene encodes CDR1 SGHAT and CDR2 FQDESV (reference sequence). Trimming took off 3 bases at V and 6 bases at J, with 2 bases between the two ends. This CDR3 contains 11 residues. As DNA, the CDR3 is TGTGCCAGCAGCTTGTCCGGGGAGCTGTTTTTT. Translating it yields CASSLSGELFF.

The chain uses TRBV14 and TRBJ1-1; D ambiguous. The CDR3 runs to 14 residues. Germline V gene lookup returns CDR1 SGHDN and CDR2 FVKESK. Deletions cut 0 bases from V and 2 bases from J, with 7 bases between. CDR3 nucleotide sequence: TGTGCCAGCAGCCAAGATGGTGCTAACACTGAAGCTTTCTTT. Amino acids: CASSQDGANTEAFF.

The chain carries TRBV30 and TRBJ2-3; TRBD2 is a possible D gene (6 bases). V was shortened by 4 bases and J by 0 bases, with 8 bases between the two germline ends. This CDR3 has 13 amino acids. Germline lookup yields CDR1 GTSNPN and CDR2 SVGIG (reference sequence). This chain's CDR3 is CAWTGGSTDTQYF. The CDR3 bases are TGTGCCTGGACAGGAGGGAGCACAGATACGCAGTATTTT.

CDR3 sequence: CASSLGPPYGNYGYTF. CDR3 coding DNA: TGTGCCAGCAGCCTGGGACCCCCCTACGGTAACTATGGCTACACCTTC. V and J are TRBV28 and TRBJ1-2; D is possibly TRBD1 (5 bases). There are 16 residues in the CDR3. Germline loops: CDR1 MDHEN, CDR2 SYDVKM. V lost 6 bases, J lost 1 base, and 18 bases lay in between.

As concerns this clone: Germline is not matched at one junction end, which may reflect a read error. The chain couples TRBV28 to TRBJ2-5; TRBD2 matches at 7 bases. Germline CDR1 and CDR2: MDHEN and SYDVKM. This CDR3 comprises 16 residues. CDR3 sequence: CASSLGGRGMGETQYF. In DNA, the CDR3 is TGTGCCAGTAGTTTAGGCGGGAGAGGGATGGGTGAGACCCAGTACTTC.

This sequence joins TRBV29-1 and TRBJ1-2, with D unresolved. Germline CDR1 SQVTM, CDR2 ANQGSEA. The CDR3 sequence is 12 residues long. Trimming stripped 3 bases from V and 8 bases from J, with 13 bases between. The CDR3 nucleotides read TGCAGCGTTGATTTTACAGATGAAGGCTACACCTTC. As protein: CSVDFTDEGYTF.

The chain is built from TRBV18 and TRBJ1-1; the D gene is possibly TRBD1 (6 bases). Germline V gene data show CDR1 as KGHSH and CDR2 as LQKENI. Trimming took 1 base from V and 5 from J, leaving 11 bases between them. There are 14 residues in the CDR3. The CDR3 loop reads CASSPQPGTTEAFF. The CDR3 nucleotides are TGTGCCAGCTCACCACAGCCGGGGACAACTGAAGCTTTCTTT.

The chain combines TRBV19 with TRBJ1-2; the D gene is possibly TRBD1 (5 bases). Germline CDR1 reads LNHDA; CDR2 reads SQIVND (reference sequence). The V end lost 10 bases, the J end lost 7 bases, and 13 bases lay between the germline ends. The CDR3 sequence is 11 residues long. The CDR3 reads CATGDYSGYTF. In DNA form, the CDR3 reads TGTGCCACTGGGGACTACTCTGGCTACACCTTC.

The chain is built from TRBV6-6 and TRBJ1-1; no clear D gene. Germline CDR1 reads MNHNY; CDR2 reads SVGAGI (reference sequence). This CDR3 spans 15 amino acids. The V and J ends lost 2 bases and 1 base respectively, with 11 bases between them. In DNA form, the CDR3 reads TGTGCCAGCAGTTACGCGCCGGCCTCGAACACTGAAGCTTTCTTT. The encoded protein is CASSYAPASNTEAFF.

The CDR3 region is CASRTTGPDGYTF. Here the CDR3 DNA reads TGTGCCAGCAGGACGACAGGGCCGGATGGCTACACCTTC. The chain combines TRBV6-5 with TRBJ1-2; 7 nucleotides match TRBD1. This CDR3 is built from 13 residues. The ends lost 6 bases at V and 6 bases at J; junction bases unmatched: 7. Germline CDR1 MNHEY, CDR2 SVGAGI.

The V gene is TRBV6-6, the J gene TRBJ1-1; D remains unclear. Trimming removed 6 bases at V and 1 base at J, with 3 bases between. Germline loops: CDR1 MNHNY, CDR2 SVGAGI (reference sequence). The CDR3 sequence is 11 residues long. In DNA form, the CDR3 reads TGTGCCAGCAGAGGGAACACTGAAGCTTTCTTT. Protein: CASRGNTEAFF.

Only a few counts were recorded for this clone. This rearrangement joins TRBV28 to TRBJ1-1; weak D call: TRBD1 (5 bases). The CDR3 is made up of 12 amino acids. The V and J ends lost 2 bases and 14 bases respectively, with 15 bases between them. Germline loops: CDR1 MDHEN, CDR2 SYDVKM. The CDR3, as DNA: TGTGCCAGCAGTTTACGAGGGGAAGAGGTGTTCTTT. It yields the protein CASSLRGEEVFF. The complete variable domain, with remaining parts taken from reference TRBV28 and TRBJ1-1, reads DVKVTQSSRYLVKRTGEKVFLECVQDMDHENMFWYRQDPGLGLRLIYFSYDVKMKEKGDIPEGYSVSREKKERFSLILESASTNQTSMYLCASSLRGEEVFFGQGTRLTVV.

The chain is built from TRBV28 and TRBJ2-5; no reliable D call. The CDR3 contains 15 residues. V lost 8 bases and J lost 7, with 23 bases in between. The V gene's germline CDR1 is MDHEN and CDR2 SYDVKM. The CDR3 spells CASRSRVTSEGTQYF. DNA for the CDR3: TGTGCCAGCCGATCTCGGGTCACTTCAGAAGGGACCCAGTACTTC.

The chain has TRBV27 and TRBJ1-1; D not certain. The CDR3 totals 13 residues. Germline V CDR1 and CDR2: MNHEY, SMNVEV (reference sequence). Trimming removed 1 base from V and 4 bases from J, with 7 bases in between. Here the CDR3 reads CASSLWVATEAFF. The CDR3 DNA is TGTGCCAGCAGTTTATGGGTGGCCACTGAAGCTTTCTTT.

V is TRBV4-2 and J is TRBJ1-3, with D uncertain. This CDR3 is built from 15 residues. Germline CDR1 is LGHNA and CDR2 is YNFKEQ. V was trimmed by 1 base and J by 0 bases, leaving 7 bases between them. CDR3 nucleotide sequence: TGTGCCAGCAGCCAAGCGGCAACCTCTGGAAACACCATATATTTT. It specifies CASSQAATSGNTIYF.

The chain joins TRBV5-1 to TRBJ2-1; TRBD2 aligns across 8 bases. CDR3 length: 16 residues. V was clipped by 4 bases and J by 2 bases; unmatched bases: 8. Germline V gene lookup returns CDR1 SGHRS and CDR2 YFSETQ. This chain's CDR3 is CASSPTRRGAYNEQFF. CDR3 nucleotide sequence: TGCGCCAGCAGCCCGACTAGGCGGGGGGCCTACAATGAGCAGTTCTTC. The whole variable domain, filled in from reference TRBV5-1 and TRBJ2-1, reads KAGVTQTPRYLIKTRGQQVTLSCSPISGHRSVSWYQQTPGQGLQFLFEYFSETQRNKGNFPGRFSGRQFSNSRSEMNVSTLELGDSALYLCASSPTRRGAYNEQFFGPGTRLTVL.

This clone was counted between two and nine times. This rearrangement joins TRBV5-8 to TRBJ2-5, with a tentative D call TRBD2 (5 bases). This CDR3 spans 15 amino acids. The germline V gene has CDR1 SGHTS and CDR2 YDEGEE. V gave up 4 bases and J gave up 4 bases, with 17 bases separating them. The CDR3 here is CASSAWERRGETQYF. CDR3 nucleotide sequence: TGTGCCAGCAGCGCTTGGGAACGCCGGGGAGAGACCCAGTACTTC.

The chain uses TRBV6-5 and TRBJ2-1; 9 positions match TRBD1. V lost 5 bases, J lost 8 bases, and 7 bases stayed unmatched. The length of the CDR3 is 14 residues. The V gene's germline CDR1 is MNHEY and CDR2 SVGAGI. The CDR3 region has the DNA TGTGCCAGCAGTACGCGGGACAGGGACTATGAGCAGTTCTTC. It translates to CASSTRDRDYEQFF.

The CDR3 reads CASSLQIGGTGRRETQYF. The CDR3 nucleotides read TGTGCCAGCAGCTTACAAATAGGGGGGACAGGAAGGCGAGAGACCCAGTACTTC. V usage is TRBV7-9 and J usage is TRBJ2-5, with 8 bases that match TRBD1. Germline lookup yields CDR1 SEHNR and CDR2 FQNEAQ (reference sequence). The CDR3 is 18 amino acids. V shed 2 bases, J shed 4 bases, and the junction held 15 bases outside the gene matches.

This clone was seen just once. V and J are TRBV4-1 and TRBJ1-4, with 10 bases identical to TRBD1. This CDR3 region has 19 residues. V was pared by 3 bases and J by 6 bases, with 16 bases of the junction left unmatched. The V gene's germline CDR1 is MGHRA and CDR2 YSYEKL. Written as DNA, the CDR3 is TGCGCCAGCAGCCATCTCGCCGGGACAGGGGTCGGGAACTATGAAAAACTGTTTTTT. Its protein product is CASSHLAGTGVGNYEKLFF.

The rearrangement uses TRBV4-1 and TRBJ2-7; D may be TRBD2 (5 bases). The CDR3 is 13 amino acids. V was shortened by 4 bases and J by 7 bases, with 14 bases between the two germline ends. From germline, CDR1 is MGHRA and CDR2 YSYEKL. The CDR3 sequence is CASSPTRVREQYF. DNA of the CDR3: TGCGCCAGCAGCCCAACTAGAGTGCGGGAGCAGTACTTC.

V is TRBV21-1 and J is TRBJ2-2; the table's TRBD1 call for D was not verified on the DNA. TRBV21-1 is deemed a pseudogene. This CDR3 has 16 amino acids. The CDR3: CASSKFHRENTGELFF. The CDR3 nucleotides are TGTGCCAGCAGCAAATTTCACAGGGAGAACACCGGGGAGCTGTTTTTT.